What follows are 10 T cell receptor beta chains derived from one specimen sequenced in a study of OX40 agonist ivuxolimab in advanced cancers. Using immunoSEQ multiplex PCR, the repertoire was profiled, and TCRdb retains in-frame clones only, with some absent. The sample contains about 93,000 clones, roughly nine tenths of which appear only once. This sample comprised CD4+ or CD8+ T cells sorted from blood, obtained in a trial of the OX40 agonist ivuxolimab. These receptors originate from an adult with an advanced solid tumor such as melanoma, head and neck, liver or kidney cancer.

The chain carries TRBV5-4 and TRBJ1-1; TRBD1 might be the D (5 bases). This CDR3 is built from 13 residues. Trimming removed 2 bases from V and 4 bases from J, with 9 bases in between. The V gene's germline CDR1 is SGHNT and CDR2 YYREEE (reference sequence). For the CDR3, the DNA is TGTGCCAGCAGCTTTCCAGGGAGCACTGAAGCTTTCTTT. This codes for CASSFPGSTEAFF.

The chain has TRBV6-5 and TRBJ1-2; D is ambiguous. This CDR3 is 13 amino acids long. V lost 6 bases, J lost 8 bases, and 16 bases lay in between. CDR1 is MNHEY, CDR2 SVGAGI, per germline. CDR3 region: CASRPTSPWGYTF. The DNA for the CDR3 is TGTGCCAGCAGACCTACAAGCCCATGGGGCTACACCTTC.

The CDR3 loop is CASSPRGQGRYEQYF. The CDR3 DNA is TGTGCCAGCAGCCCCCGGGGACAGGGAAGGTACGAGCAGTACTTC. The chain couples TRBV28 to TRBJ2-7; 9 bases are a match to TRBD1. CDR3 size: 15 residues. Germline CDR1 reads MDHEN; CDR2 reads SYDVKM. V was clipped by 6 bases and J by 4 bases; unmatched bases: 10.

The rearrangement uses TRBV9 and TRBJ2-5; 15 bases are shared with TRBD2. The germline V gene has CDR1 SGDLS and CDR2 YYNGEE. There are 17 residues in the CDR3. Trimming removed 2 bases from V and 5 bases from J; junction bases left unmatched: 7. As DNA, the CDR3 is TGTGCCAGCAGCGTCGGACTAGCGGGGGGGCTTAGGGAGACCCAGTACTTC. Its protein is CASSVGLAGGLRETQYF.

The chain is built from TRBV9 and TRBJ2-3; 9 bases map to TRBD2. Germline V gene lookup returns CDR1 SGDLS and CDR2 YYNGEE. Germline trimming cut 0 bases from V and 4 bases from J; bases unmatched to any gene: 6. The CDR3 consists of 16 residues. In DNA, the CDR3 is TGTGCCAGCAGCGTAGGAGGCGGGAGGGCCGCAGATACGCAGTATTTT. Translation gives CASSVGGGRAADTQYF.

V is TRBV5-6 and J is TRBJ2-7; TRBD2 matches 10 bases. Germline V gene lookup returns CDR1 SGHDT and CDR2 YYEEEE. V lost 4 bases to trimming and J lost 4 bases; unmatched junction nucleotides: 8. There are 15 residues in the CDR3. This CDR3 reads CASSTLTSGRYEQYF. CDR3 DNA sequence: TGTGCCAGCAGCACGCTGACTAGCGGGCGGTACGAGCAGTACTTC.

The chain couples TRBV6-1 to TRBJ2-5; D call uncertain. Trimming pared 1 base from V and 2 bases from J, leaving 11 bases between. Germline V gene lookup returns CDR1 MNHNS and CDR2 SASEGT. The CDR3 consists of 15 residues. Here the CDR3 DNA reads TGTGCCAGCAGTGAAGTTCCCGTTAATCAAGAGACCCAGTACTTC. Translating gives CASSEVPVNQETQYF.

This sequence joins TRBV6-1 and TRBJ2-1; possibly TRBD2 for D (6 bases). V was cut by 1 base and J by 4 bases, with 14 bases left in between. The CDR3 is 16 residues long. In germline, CDR1 is MNHNS, CDR2 SASEGT. The CDR3 DNA follows: TGTGCCAGCAGTGAAGGTATCGCGGGATGGTACAATGAGCAGTTCTTC. The encoded protein is CASSEGIAGWYNEQFF.

This sequence joins TRBV2 and TRBJ2-1; 8 positions agree with TRBD2. Germline loops: CDR1 SNHLY, CDR2 FYNNEI. V lost 4 bases and J lost 5; bases outside the gene matches: 10. CDR3 length: 16 amino acids. In DNA, the CDR3 is TGTGCCAGCAGTGCCCTGTCCGGGACTAGTAACAATGAGCAGTTCTTC. Protein product: CASSALSGTSNNEQFF.

The gene calls are TRBV5-4 and TRBJ2-3; TRBD1 matches at 8 bases. This CDR3 comprises 14 residues. Germline CDR1 is SGHNT and CDR2 is YYREEE (reference sequence). V was clipped by 4 bases and J by 3 bases; unmatched bases: 4. The CDR3 loop reads CASSPRGLTDTQYF. Here the CDR3 DNA reads TGTGCCAGCAGCCCCAGGGGGCTGACAGATACGCAGTATTTT.